Following are 28 T cell receptor beta chains from one sample sequenced in a study of OX40 agonist ivuxolimab in advanced cancers. The data were produced by immunoSEQ multiplex PCR, yet TCRdb's version contains in-frame clones alone and is incomplete. The table has some 25,000 clones, approximately 83% seen once. Sequencing was performed on CD4+ or CD8+ T cells sorted from blood, taken in a trial of the OX40 agonist ivuxolimab. Receptors were obtained from an adult with an advanced solid tumor such as melanoma, head and neck, liver or kidney cancer.

The rearrangement joins TRBV4-3 to TRBJ2-1; no definite D call. The CDR3 is made up of 18 amino acids. Germline V gene data show CDR1 as LGHNA and CDR2 as YSLEER. The V and J ends lost 0 bases and 0 bases respectively, with 15 bases between them. The CDR3 nucleotides read TGCGCCAGCAGCCAAGATTCGGCACCTTTGAGCTCCTACAATGAGCAGTTCTTC. This codes for CASSQDSAPLSSYNEQFF.

This rearrangement joins TRBV10-3 to TRBJ2-3, with 7 bases matching TRBD2. Germline V gene lookup returns CDR1 ENHRY and CDR2 SYGVKD. The CDR3 is made up of 14 amino acids. Trimming at V came to 4 bases and at J to 5 bases, leaving 6 bases not matched to a gene. The CDR3 nucleotides are TGTGCCATCAGTGGAGGGAGGGCCTTAGATACGCAGTATTTT. Its protein product is CAISGGRALDTQYF.

This clone was picked up one time. J is TRBJ1-5 and V is TRBV19; no firm D call. Looked up from germline, CDR1 is LNHDA and CDR2 is SQIVND (reference sequence). V was trimmed by 5 bases and J by 4 bases, leaving 9 bases between them. The CDR3 totals 13 residues. This chain's CDR3 is CASSEDRNQPQHF. The CDR3 DNA reads TGTGCCAGTAGTGAGGATAGGAATCAGCCCCAGCATTTT.

J is TRBJ1-2 and V is TRBV14, with a tentative D call TRBD1 (5 bases). V was cut by 0 bases and J by 2 bases, with 13 bases left in between. Germline-derived CDR1 and CDR2 are SGHDN and FVKESK. The CDR3 sequence is 16 residues long. CDR3 sequence (DNA): TGTGCCAGCAGCCAAGATTCGAGGGGCATGAACTATGGCTACACCTTC. Amino acid sequence: CASSQDSRGMNYGYTF.

The chain employs TRBV5-8 and TRBJ2-1; TRBD2 is a possible D gene (6 bases). CDR1 SGHTS and CDR2 YDEGEE come from the germline V gene. This CDR3 spans 15 amino acids. The ends were cut back, 5 bases at V and 4 bases at J, with 16 bases in the middle. The CDR3 region is CASSYGTEGYNEQFF. In DNA, the CDR3 is TGTGCCAGCAGTTACGGGACGGAGGGGTACAATGAGCAGTTCTTC.

The V call is TRBV5-1, the J call TRBJ2-1; no clear D. The CDR3 sequence is 8 residues long. Trimming removed 7 bases at V and 15 bases at J, with 8 bases between. In germline, CDR1 is SGHRS, CDR2 YFSETQ. As DNA, the CDR3 is TGCGCCAGCCTAGTAGGGTTCTTC. Translated: CASLVGFF.

The V gene is TRBV9, the J gene TRBJ2-7, with D possibly matching TRBD2 (5 bases). CDR1 SGDLS and CDR2 YYNGEE come from the germline V gene. V was pared by 0 bases and J by 4 bases, with 8 bases between. The CDR3 is 13 amino acids. The CDR3 DNA follows: TGTGCCAGCAGCGTAGCGGAGGAATACGAGCAGTACTTC. Its translation is CASSVAEEYEQYF. Complete variable domain (other parts from reference TRBV9 and TRBJ2-7): DSGVTQTPKHLITATGQRVTLRCSPRSGDLSVYWYQQSLDQGLQFLIQYYNGEERAKGNILERFSAQQFPDLHSELNLSSLELGDSALYFCASSVAEEYEQYFGPGTRLTVT.

CDR3 amino acids: CASSFDRGHYGYTF. The DNA of the CDR3 is TGTGCCAGCAGCTTTGACAGGGGACACTATGGCTACACCTTC. The J gene is TRBJ1-2, the V gene TRBV4-2, with 8 bases that match TRBD1. The J segment lost 3 bases and the V segment lost 5 bases, leaving 5 bases of the junction unmatched. Looked up from germline, CDR1 is LGHNA and CDR2 is YNFKEQ. The CDR3 has 14 amino acids.

The V and J genes are TRBV15 and TRBJ2-7, with D perhaps TRBD2 (5 bases). Trimming stripped 10 bases from V and 2 bases from J, with 15 bases between. Looked up from germline, CDR1 is LNHNV and CDR2 is YYDKDF (reference sequence). CDR3 length: 13 amino acids. Here the CDR3 reads CAIPGSGPYEQYF. Here the CDR3 DNA reads TGTGCCATTCCGGGATCCGGGCCCTACGAGCAGTACTTC.

The chain combines TRBV7-6 with TRBJ1-1, with a tentative D call TRBD1 (5 bases). Per the germline V gene, CDR1 is SGHVS and CDR2 is FNYEAQ. Trimming took 3 bases from V and 5 from J, leaving 7 bases between them. This CDR3 spans 12 amino acids. The CDR3 sequence: CASSLKGTEAFF. The CDR3 nucleotides are TGTGCCAGCAGCTTGAAGGGGACTGAAGCTTTCTTT.

V and J are TRBV4-1 and TRBJ2-7; 7 bases match TRBD1. The CDR3 has 15 amino acids. Germline V gene lookup returns CDR1 MGHRA and CDR2 YSYEKL. Trimming at V came to 3 bases and at J to 1 base, leaving 6 bases not matched to a gene. This chain's CDR3 is CASSQTDRRSYEQYF. The DNA for the CDR3 is TGCGCCAGCAGCCAGACGGACAGGAGATCCTACGAGCAGTACTTC.

The V call is TRBV7-2, the J call TRBJ1-2; D unclear. Germline V lookup: CDR1 SGHTA, CDR2 FQGNSA. Trimming took off 1 base at V and 8 bases at J, with 11 bases between the two ends. CDR3 length: 13 amino acids. The DNA for the CDR3 is TGTGCCAGCAGCTTAGGCCTAATGGGCGGCTACACCTTC. Its protein product is CASSLGLMGGYTF.

The rearrangement uses TRBV27 and TRBJ2-1, with D possibly matching TRBD2 (6 bases). Per the germline V gene, CDR1 is MNHEY and CDR2 is SMNVEV (reference sequence). V was clipped by 7 bases and J by 6 bases, with 16 bases between them. This CDR3 is 14 amino acids long. In nucleotides, the CDR3 is TGTGCCAGCACCCTGGGAGGAGGGTTCAATGAGCAGTTCTTC. Its translation is CASTLGGGFNEQFF.

The chain carries TRBV7-9 and TRBJ2-7; weak D call: TRBD1 (6 bases). Germline CDR1 is SEHNR and CDR2 is FQNEAQ (reference sequence). V lost 5 bases, J lost 2 bases, and 13 bases lay in between. CDR3 length equals 14 residues. For the CDR3, the DNA is TGTGCCAGCAGCCTACCGGACAGTACCTACGAGCAGTACTTC. This encodes CASSLPDSTYEQYF.

The chain carries TRBV4-1 and TRBJ2-7, with 7 positions matching TRBD2. Germline-derived CDR1 and CDR2 are MGHRA and YSYEKL. V was clipped by 4 bases and J by 0 bases; unmatched bases: 6. The CDR3 is 15 residues long. The CDR3 DNA follows: TGCGCCAGCAGCCTAGGGACTACGAGCTCCTACGAGCAGTACTTC. It specifies CASSLGTTSSYEQYF.

The chain has TRBV25-1 and TRBJ1-5; 7 bases align to TRBD1. V was clipped by 8 bases and J by 3 bases; unmatched bases: 10. The CDR3 spans 15 residues. CDR1 is MGHDK, CDR2 SYGVNS, per germline. CDR3 coding DNA: TGTGCCAGCTCAGGAGGACAGGTGGACAATCAGCCCCAGCATTTT. It specifies CASSGGQVDNQPQHF. Looking up the rest from reference TRBV25-1 and TRBJ1-5 gives the full variable domain: EADIYQTPRYLVIGTGKKITLECSQTMGHDKMYWYQQDPGMELHLIHYSYGVNSTEKGDLSSESTVSRIRTEHFPLTLESARPSHTSQYLCASSGGQVDNQPQHFGDGTRLSIL.

This clone was counted once. The V and J genes are TRBV7-6 and TRBJ1-4; the D is unclear. Germline V CDR1 and CDR2: SGHVS, FNYEAQ. The length of the CDR3 is 13 residues. Trimming pared 5 bases from V and 8 bases from J, leaving 12 bases between. CDR3 residues: CASSRTTGEKLFF. Here the CDR3 DNA reads TGTGCCAGCAGCCGTACGACTGGGGAAAAACTGTTTTTT.

With respect to this clone: One junction end does not reproduce the germline sequence, and a read error may be involved. The chain joins TRBV15 to TRBJ1-1; D possibly corresponds to TRBD1 (6 bases). Germline CDR1 and CDR2: LNHNV and YYDKDF (reference sequence). The CDR3 runs to 15 residues. The CDR3 region is CATSRVPGADTEAFF. For the CDR3, the DNA is TGTGCCACCAGTAGAGTGCCGGGGGCGGACACTGAAGCTTTCTTT.

This chain uses TRBV5-1 with TRBJ2-2, with 8 nucleotides matching TRBD1. Germline V gene lookup returns CDR1 SGHRS and CDR2 YFSETQ. This CDR3 spans 18 amino acids. V dropped 4 bases and J dropped 10; count of bases not matched to a gene: 21. The CDR3 sequence: CASSLGPRPGGFSEELFF. The CDR3 nucleotides read TGCGCCAGCAGCCTCGGCCCGCGGCCAGGGGGCTTTTCAGAGGAGCTGTTTTTT.

The chain recombines TRBV4-3 with TRBJ1-1; D remains ambiguous. Germline assignment: CDR1 LGHNA and CDR2 YSLEER. The V end was cut by 0 bases, the J end by 6 bases, with 14 bases between. The CDR3 length is 15 residues. Here the CDR3 reads CASSQDQGSSAEAFF. CDR3 coding DNA: TGCGCCAGCAGCCAAGACCAAGGGAGTTCCGCTGAAGCTTTCTTT.

The chain recombines TRBV9 with TRBJ1-2; no clear D gene. CDR3 size: 14 residues. V dropped 0 bases and J dropped 4 bases, with 10 bases sitting between them. Germline V gene sequence: CDR1 SGDLS, CDR2 YYNGEE. The CDR3 spells CASSVGGNSYGYTF. The CDR3 DNA sequence: TGTGCCAGCAGCGTAGGCGGCAACTCCTATGGCTACACCTTC.

The chain has TRBV6-6 and TRBJ1-2, with D unclear. The CDR3 length is 14 residues. Trimming left V 5 bases short and J 4 bases short, with 14 bases between. Germline values: CDR1 MNHNY, CDR2 SVGAGI (reference sequence). CDR3 sequence reads: CASSDLDIPYGYTF. The CDR3 DNA reads TGTGCCAGCAGTGATTTAGACATTCCCTATGGCTACACCTTC.

The chain couples TRBV4-3 to TRBJ1-2, with 10 bases lining up with TRBD1. CDR1 is LGHNA and CDR2 is YSLEER in the germline V gene. J was trimmed by 5 bases and V by 4 bases; bases with no gene match: 16. The CDR3 has 18 amino acids. The CDR3 here is CASSRVFRDRGSGYGYTF. Written as DNA, the CDR3 is TGCGCCAGCAGCCGTGTTTTCCGGGACAGGGGCTCCGGATATGGCTACACCTTC.

The rearrangement uses TRBV29-1 and TRBJ1-2; the match to TRBD1 covers 9 bases. Germline V gives CDR1 SQVTM, CDR2 ANQGSEA. V shed 5 bases and J 0 bases; nucleotides not matched to a gene: 10. The CDR3 sequence is 16 residues long. CDR3 protein: CSVLADRGFANYGYTF. The CDR3 coding sequence is TGCAGCGTTCTAGCGGACAGGGGATTCGCTAACTATGGCTACACCTTC.

The CDR3 region has the DNA TGCAGTGCCAATGAAGCTTTCTTT. Amino acids: CSANEAFF. The V call is TRBV20-1, the J call TRBJ1-1; no firm D call. Germline V lookup: CDR1 DFQATT, CDR2 SNEGSKA (reference sequence). V was clipped by 6 bases and J by 7 bases, with 3 bases between them. The CDR3 is 8 residues long.

The chain is built from TRBV2 and TRBJ2-7; tentatively, D is TRBD1 (6 bases). Germline assignment: CDR1 SNHLY and CDR2 FYNNEI. CDR3 size: 15 residues. V lost 8 bases and J 1 base, leaving 18 bases between the germline ends. The CDR3 DNA sequence: TGTGCCAGCCGACAGGAACGGGCCTTTTCCTACGAGCAGTACTTC. This gives the protein CASRQERAFSYEQYF.

V gene TRBV7-9 combines with J gene TRBJ2-6; D uncertain. CDR3 length: 14 residues. V gave up 7 bases and J gave up 4 bases, with 11 bases separating them. Looked up from germline, CDR1 is SEHNR and CDR2 is FQNEAQ (reference sequence). The CDR3 here is CASTLVLGANVLTF. The CDR3 DNA sequence: TGTGCCAGCACCCTAGTTCTGGGGGCCAACGTCCTGACTTTC.

J is TRBJ1-1 and V is TRBV13; the match to TRBD1 covers 10 bases. Trimming at V came to 3 bases and at J to 4 bases, leaving 2 bases not matched to a gene. The CDR3 sequence is 14 residues long. In germline, CDR1 is PRHDT, CDR2 FYEKMQ (reference sequence). CDR3 loop: CASSFGQGGTEAFF. DNA for the CDR3: TGTGCCAGCAGCTTCGGACAGGGGGGCACTGAAGCTTTCTTT.